One sample yielded the 11 T cell receptor beta chains listed below, sequenced in a study of post-analysis software for immune sequencing data. Study results and limitations: Compared with controls, patients had more of about 5 TRBV segments, including TRBV5-6, TRBV5-1 and TRBV20-1.

These receptors have no identified antigens. Unique molecular identifiers were built into the TCR beta cDNA libraries. TCRdb ran MiXCR on the PCR reads and lists one entry per CDR3 protein. The table records about 760,000 distinct CDR3 sequences, roughly 29% of them present only once. Material for sequencing was blood. Source of these receptors: a girl aged 10 to 17 with multiple sclerosis.

The chain carries TRBV5-1 and TRBJ2-2, with a possible D match to TRBD1 (5 bases). Trimming removed 3 bases at V and 0 bases at J, with 9 bases between. Germline V lookup: CDR1 SGHRS, CDR2 YFSETQ. This CDR3 is built from 15 residues. For the CDR3, the DNA is TGCGCCAGCAGCTCTCGACAGTCGAACACCGGGGAGCTGTTTTTT. Amino acid sequence: CASSSRQSNTGELFF.

V and J are TRBV27 and TRBJ1-2; no reliable D call. The CDR3 has 12 residues. In germline, CDR1 is MNHEY, CDR2 SMNVEV (reference sequence). Deletions cut 8 bases from V and 8 bases from J, with 15 bases between. The CDR3 coding sequence is TGTGCCAGCCGAGGGAATCTTTGGGGCTACACCTTC. Amino acid sequence: CASRGNLWGYTF.

This clonotype was detected a few times. The chain employs TRBV6-5 and TRBJ2-5; the D is unclear. The germline V gene encodes CDR1 MNHEY and CDR2 SVGAGI. The V and J ends lost 2 bases and 5 bases respectively, with 9 bases between them. CDR3 length: 13 residues. CDR3 protein: CASSYRGWETQYF. CDR3 nucleotide sequence: TGTGCCAGCAGTTACCGCGGATGGGAGACCCAGTACTTC.

Notes on this clonotype: A much bigger clone sits one base away, suggesting this may be a read error. The chain links TRBV15 to TRBJ1-2; D not resolved. Germline-derived CDR1 and CDR2 are LNHNV and YYDKDF (reference sequence). CDR3 length equals 13 residues. The DNA for the CDR3 is TGTGCCACCAGCAGAGTCTTGAACTATAGCTACACCTTC. The encoded protein is CATSRVLNYSYTF.

This clonotype was detected a few times. J is TRBJ2-1 and V is TRBV27; D is ambiguous. The V gene lost 11 bases and the J gene lost 4 bases, with 18 bases spanning the gap. This CDR3 spans 14 amino acids. Germline CDR1 is MNHEY and CDR2 is SMNVEV (reference sequence). CDR3 DNA sequence: TGTGCCGCCAGTTTTGGTCTATTTTACAATGAGCAGTTCTTC. Translation: CAASFGLFYNEQFF.

V is TRBV7-2 and J is TRBJ1-6; the D gene is possibly TRBD1 (6 bases). CDR1 and CDR2 (germline): SGHTA, FQGNSA. Trimming took off 2 bases at V and 3 bases at J, with 14 bases between the two ends. This CDR3 comprises 17 residues. The CDR3 nucleotides read TGTGCCAGCAGCTTACATTCAGGGGATAACTATAATTCACCCCTCCACTTT. It encodes CASSLHSGDNYNSPLHF.

In its sample, this clonotype was seen a few times. V gene TRBV4-1 combines with J gene TRBJ1-1, with 7 bases identical to TRBD1. This CDR3 contains 16 residues. Germline CDR1 is MGHRA and CDR2 is YSYEKL. The trim removed 2 bases at V and 1 base at J, leaving 7 bases unmatched. CDR3 region: CASSQNRQGPNTEAFF. DNA for the CDR3: TGCGCCAGCAGCCAAAACCGACAGGGCCCGAACACTGAAGCTTTCTTT.

The genes are TRBV4-1 and TRBJ1-4; TRBD1 agrees at 10 bases. The V and J ends lost 4 bases and 8 bases, in that order; junction bases with no gene match: 7. The CDR3 has 15 residues. Looked up from germline, CDR1 is MGHRA and CDR2 is YSYEKL. The CDR3 nucleotides read TGCGCCAGCAGCCCCGGGACAGGGGTTCAAGAAAAACTGTTTTTT. This sequence encodes CASSPGTGVQEKLFF.

With respect to this clonotype: As the CDR3 is not closed by the conserved phenylalanine or tryptophan, this likely results from a read error. The chain carries TRBV7-9 and TRBJ2-5; D is ambiguous. Trimming pared 2 bases from V and 4 bases from J, leaving 5 bases between. The CDR3 is 12 residues long. The germline V gene encodes CDR1 SEHNR and CDR2 FQNEAQ (reference sequence). Here the CDR3 reads CASSLKLETQYS. CDR3 DNA: TGTGCCAGCAGCTTAAAGTTAGAGACCCAGTACTCC.

This sequence joins TRBV4-2 and TRBJ1-2; D gene uncertain. CDR3 size: 14 residues. V was trimmed by 8 bases and J by 4 bases, leaving 17 bases between them. Per germline, CDR1 LGHNA and CDR2 YNFKEQ. CDR3: CASRGTKPLYGYTF. The CDR3 coding sequence is TGTGCCAGCCGAGGCACTAAGCCCCTCTATGGCTACACCTTC.

The V call is TRBV5-1, the J call TRBJ2-1; perhaps TRBD2 as D (5 bases). The germline gives CDR1 SGHRS, CDR2 YFSETQ. This CDR3 contains 15 residues. Between the trimmed V and J ends, which lost 0 bases and 2 bases, there was a span of 9 bases. The CDR3 loop is CASSLEVAPYNEQFF. The CDR3 bases are TGCGCCAGCAGCTTGGAGGTAGCGCCCTACAATGAGCAGTTCTTC. The full variable domain, with the rest looked up from reference TRBV5-1 and TRBJ2-1, is KAGVTQTPRYLIKTRGQQVTLSCSPISGHRSVSWYQQTPGQGLQFLFEYFSETQRNKGNFPGRFSGRQFSNSRSEMNVSTLELGDSALYLCASSLEVAPYNEQFFGPGTRLTVL.